This T cell receptor (beta chain) was captured by sequencing in a study of shared clonotypes between healthy human individuals. Per germline, CDR1 MNHEY and CDR2 SVGAGI. Trimming removed 6 bases from V and 7 bases from J, with 16 bases in between. The CDR3 loop spans 14 amino acids. Produced via immunoSEQ multiplex PCR; TCRdb's table is partial and in-frame only. The sample has roughly 2,500,000 clones, roughly 93% seen once; the top ten hold roughly 0.39%. The sequence was collected from a man younger than 35 in good health. Some clones in this sample may be carry-over from other donors' samples. The material sequenced was naive CD4+ T cells from PBMCs. The subset here: CD45RA+ positively selected. The chain links TRBV6-5 to TRBJ1-5; D possibly corresponds to TRBD1 (6 bases). Here the CDR3 reads CASSKVGGGQPQHF. The CDR3 DNA reads TGTGCCAGCAGCAAGGTGGGGGGCGGGCAGCCCCAGCATTTT.